Listed below are T cell receptor beta chains from one sample, sequenced in a study. TCRdb independently ran MiXCR on the RT-PCR reads; one entry per CDR3 protein. The table records about 700,000 distinct CDR3 sequences, approximately 14% of them present only once. Sequenced input: memory CD4+ T cells from blood. The receptors here all came from a female donor in good health, serving as a healthy control. Both conserved end residues are trimmed from each CDR3. The order of the fields is J gene, V gene, CDR3 length, CDR3 protein.

j_call: TRBJ1-1
v_call: TRBV7-6
cdr3_length: 13
cdr3_aa: ASSLGDTQNTEAF

j_call: TRBJ1-6
v_call: TRBV4-3
cdr3_length: 11
cdr3_aa: ASSQDLMAPLH

j_call: TRBJ2-1
v_call: TRBV7-9
cdr3_length: 16
cdr3_aa: ASSLGLGGSSSYNEQF

j_call: TRBJ1-5
v_call: TRBV20-1
cdr3_length: 12
cdr3_aa: SAPPVAGNQPQH

j_call: TRBJ2-2
v_call: TRBV5-5
cdr3_length: 14
cdr3_aa: ASSLEGGDHTGELF

j_call: TRBJ1-4
v_call: TRBV7-3
cdr3_length: 13
cdr3_aa: ASSPGTSEGEKLF

j_call: TRBJ1-2
v_call: TRBV9
cdr3_length: 11
cdr3_aa: ASSAGPTKGYT

j_call: TRBJ2-2
v_call: TRBV11-2
cdr3_length: 12
cdr3_aa: ASSSTGYTGELF

j_call: TRBJ1-2
v_call: TRBV7-9
cdr3_length: 13
cdr3_aa: ASSPRDLGAYGYT

j_call: TRBJ2-3
v_call: TRBV9
cdr3_length: 13
cdr3_aa: ASSVAGGATDTQY

j_call: TRBJ1-1
v_call: TRBV4-3
cdr3_length: 12
cdr3_aa: ASTSGQQNTEAF

j_call: TRBJ2-1
v_call: TRBV9
cdr3_length: 14
cdr3_aa: ASSVVERGGYDEQF

j_call: TRBJ2-3
v_call: TRBV20-1
cdr3_length: 13
cdr3_aa: SARDRIGATDTQY

j_call: TRBJ1-1
v_call: TRBV20-1
cdr3_length: 10
cdr3_aa: SASVEYTEAF

j_call: TRBJ2-1
v_call: TRBV20-1
cdr3_length: 11
cdr3_aa: SAYGTGGNEQF

j_call: TRBJ1-3
v_call: TRBV6-6
cdr3_length: 11
cdr3_aa: ASQASSGNTIY

j_call: TRBJ1-4
v_call: TRBV5-5
cdr3_length: 12
cdr3_aa: ASSLMTANEKLF

j_call: TRBJ2-1
v_call: TRBV7-9
cdr3_length: 11
cdr3_aa: ASSATNYNEQF

j_call: TRBJ2-7
v_call: TRBV7-2
cdr3_length: 13
cdr3_aa: ASSSSPGFSYEQY

j_call: TRBJ2-7
v_call: TRBV6-5
cdr3_length: 13
cdr3_aa: ASSYQRARAYEQY

j_call: TRBJ1-6
v_call: TRBV6-5
cdr3_length: 12
cdr3_aa: ASSRQVADSPLH

j_call: TRBJ1-2
v_call: TRBV29-1
cdr3_length: 10
cdr3_aa: SVGQGDYGYT

j_call: TRBJ1-1
v_call: TRBV15
cdr3_length: 12
cdr3_aa: ATSRDLGNTEAF

j_call: TRBJ1-2
v_call: TRBV3-1
cdr3_length: 11
cdr3_aa: ASSQDRSGGYT

j_call: TRBJ2-4
v_call: TRBV18
cdr3_length: 14
cdr3_aa: ASSPGTGAVQNIQY

j_call: TRBJ1-1
v_call: TRBV5-1
cdr3_length: 13
cdr3_aa: ATRPTVKMNTEAF

j_call: TRBJ2-2
v_call: TRBV10-2
cdr3_length: 11
cdr3_aa: ASRSGLAGELF

j_call: TRBJ1-1
v_call: TRBV20-1
cdr3_length: 11
cdr3_aa: SAVDGGWAEAF

j_call: TRBJ2-1
v_call: TRBV6-6
cdr3_length: 14
cdr3_aa: ASSYSGLAGVMEQF

j_call: TRBJ2-1
v_call: TRBV6-5
cdr3_length: 13
cdr3_aa: ASSYGTTSYNEQF

j_call: TRBJ2-1
v_call: TRBV6-5
cdr3_length: 12
cdr3_aa: ASSYGGGENEQF

j_call: TRBJ2-3
v_call: TRBV7-3
cdr3_length: 12
cdr3_aa: ASSSGTVTDTQY

j_call: TRBJ2-7
v_call: TRBV4-1
cdr3_length: 14
cdr3_aa: ASSQDIGKGSYEQY

j_call: TRBJ2-7
v_call: TRBV5-1
cdr3_length: 15
cdr3_aa: ASSLASWGTGFLGQY

j_call: TRBJ2-2
v_call: TRBV27
cdr3_length: 13
cdr3_aa: ASSLTGVHTGELF

j_call: TRBJ2-1
v_call: TRBV24-1
cdr3_length: 17
cdr3_aa: ATSGPSSGRGSSYNEQF

j_call: TRBJ2-1
v_call: TRBV20-1
cdr3_length: 13
cdr3_aa: SARDLNGRSTEQF

j_call: TRBJ2-1
v_call: TRBV20-1
cdr3_length: 13
cdr3_aa: SAGDDRPSYNEQF

j_call: TRBJ1-5
v_call: TRBV7-8
cdr3_length: 14
cdr3_aa: ASSLGAGFGNQRQH

j_call: TRBJ2-1
v_call: TRBV18
cdr3_length: 13
cdr3_aa: ASSPLEVSFSEQF

j_call: TRBJ1-5
v_call: TRBV5-4
cdr3_length: 14
cdr3_aa: ASSFGGGPSNQPQH

j_call: TRBJ2-3
v_call: TRBV24-1
cdr3_length: 16
cdr3_aa: ATSDSRMWGLGTDTQY

j_call: TRBJ2-7
v_call: TRBV20-1
cdr3_length: 13
cdr3_aa: SARDLLPSSYEQY

j_call: TRBJ2-1
v_call: TRBV29-1
cdr3_length: 9
cdr3_aa: SVEWVNEQF

j_call: TRBJ1-2
v_call: TRBV7-9
cdr3_length: 11
cdr3_aa: ASSGVDFGGYT

j_call: TRBJ2-1
v_call: TRBV6-5
cdr3_length: 11
cdr3_aa: ASQTPDRWEQF

j_call: TRBJ2-5
v_call: TRBV7-9
cdr3_length: 11
cdr3_aa: ASRDSRQETQY

j_call: TRBJ2-3
v_call: TRBV4-3
cdr3_length: 11
cdr3_aa: ASSQEDGNTQY

j_call: TRBJ2-1
v_call: TRBV6-5
cdr3_length: 11
cdr3_aa: ASSPPGNNEQF

j_call: TRBJ2-1
v_call: TRBV6-2/TRBV6-3
cdr3_length: 13
cdr3_aa: ASSPLQVTYNEQF

j_call: TRBJ2-7
v_call: TRBV6-1
cdr3_length: 12
cdr3_aa: ASSEQGLSYEQY

j_call: TRBJ1-3
v_call: TRBV5-5
cdr3_length: 15
cdr3_aa: ASSWVSGTGEENTIY